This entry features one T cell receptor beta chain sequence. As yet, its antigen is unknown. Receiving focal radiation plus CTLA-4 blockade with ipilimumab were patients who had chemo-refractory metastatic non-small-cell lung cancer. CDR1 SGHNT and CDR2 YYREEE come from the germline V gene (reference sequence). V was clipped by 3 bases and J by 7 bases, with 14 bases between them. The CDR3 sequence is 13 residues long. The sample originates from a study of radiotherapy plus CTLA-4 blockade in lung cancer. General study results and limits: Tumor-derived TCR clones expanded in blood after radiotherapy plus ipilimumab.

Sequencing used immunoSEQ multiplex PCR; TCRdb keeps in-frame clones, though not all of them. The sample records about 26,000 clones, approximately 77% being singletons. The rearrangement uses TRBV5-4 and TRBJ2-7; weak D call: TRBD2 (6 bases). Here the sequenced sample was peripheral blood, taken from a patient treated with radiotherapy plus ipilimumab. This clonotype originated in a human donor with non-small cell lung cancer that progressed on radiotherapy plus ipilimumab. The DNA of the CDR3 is TGTGCCAGCAGCTCCGAGCGCCGGGGGGAGCAGTACTTC. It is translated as CASSSERRGEQYF.